This is a list of T cell receptor beta chains from one sample in a study of blood T cells in healthy people across ages. Each CDR3 protein gets one entry after TCRdb re-called the 5' RACE reads with MiXCR. This sample has about 720,000 distinct CDR3 sequences, with around 25% found just once. The same data also went into a second study, on T cells of mothers and their children.

Sequencing input: blood. Receptors originate from a boy aged 5-17 years in good health. The CDR3 runs from the conserved cysteine through the conserved F or W. D genes are given only for firm matches. Only some rows state a clone size, as once, few, many or a class for expanded clones.

abundance,v_gene,j_gene,d_gene,CDR3nt,CDR3aa
many,TRBV7-9,TRBJ1-1,TRBD1,TGTGCCAGCAGCCCGGGACAGGGGGACACTGAAGCTTTCTTT,CASSPGQGDTEAFF
-,TRBV7-2,TRBJ1-1,-,TGTGCCAGCAGCTCCGTATGGGGGGCTGAAGCTTTCTTT,CASSSVWGAEAFF
few,TRBV12-3/TRBV12-4,TRBJ1-6,-,TGTGCCACCACGCCAGGCCTCTATAATTCACCCCTCCACTTT,CATTPGLYNSPLHF
-,TRBV4-3,TRBJ1-3,-,TGCGCCAGCAGCCAAGACAGTGGCTCTGGAAACACCATATATTTT,CASSQDSGSGNTIYF
-,TRBV27,TRBJ2-7,-,TGTGCCAGCAGTCCTGGCAGGATGACCTCCTACGAGCAGTACTTC,CASSPGRMTSYEQYF
few,TRBV2,TRBJ2-5,TRBD1,TGTGCCAGCAGTGCAAGACAGGGGGTCCAAGAGACCCAGTACTTC,CASSARQGVQETQYF
-,TRBV11-1,TRBJ1-1,-,TGTGCCAGCAGCTTAGCGGGTCACAGCACTGAAGCTTTCTTT,CASSLAGHSTEAFF
-,TRBV7-6,TRBJ2-3,TRBD2,TGTGCCAGCAGCCCGGGGACTAGCGGTATAACAGATACGCAGTATTTT,CASSPGTSGITDTQYF
-,TRBV10-3,TRBJ2-7,-,TGTGCCATAAACGAGGACGGCTCTACCTACGAGCAGTACTTC,CAINEDGSTYEQYF
-,TRBV7-2,TRBJ1-3,-,TGTGCCAGCAGCTTAGTCCTCGCCCTTGACTCTGGAAACACCATATATTTT,CASSLVLALDSGNTIYF
-,TRBV7-9,TRBJ1-4,TRBD1,TGTGCCAGCAGTCCAACAGGGGTCGGAAAACTGTTTTTT,CASSPTGVGKLFF
-,TRBV6-5,TRBJ2-7,TRBD2,TGTGCCAGCAGTTACGGCGGGAGGGCCCCCTACGAGCAGTACTTC,CASSYGGRAPYEQYF
-,TRBV12-3/TRBV12-4,TRBJ2-7,TRBD1,TGTGCCAGCAGTCCCTACAGGGGGGTGAGCTCCTACGAGCAGTACTTC,CASSPYRGVSSYEQYF
-,TRBV27,TRBJ1-5,-,TGTGCCAGCAGTGCGTGGCGTAATCAGCCCCAGCATTTT,CASSAWRNQPQHF
-,TRBV7-2,TRBJ1-5,-,TGTGCCAGCAGCTTACGCCCGGGGGGGCCCCAGCATTTT,CASSLRPGGPQHF
few,TRBV6-5,TRBJ1-5,TRBD1,TGTGCCAGCAGCCGACAGGGAACCAATCAGCCCCAGCATTTT,CASSRQGTNQPQHF
few,TRBV7-2,TRBJ2-1,-,TGTGCCAGCAGCTTAGAGGCGGACAGAAGGAATGAGCAGTTCTTC,CASSLEADRRNEQFF
few,TRBV6-2/TRBV6-3,TRBJ1-2,-,TGTGCCAGCACCAAATCAGGGTCGAACTATGGCTACACCTTC,CASTKSGSNYGYTF
few,TRBV29-1,TRBJ1-2,-,TGCAGCGTTGAACAAGGCAGCTATGGCTACACCTTC,CSVEQGSYGYTF
few,TRBV20-1,TRBJ2-7,TRBD2,TGCAGTGCTAGAGATTCAGGACTAGCGGGGGGGGGACACTACGAGCAGTACTTC,CSARDSGLAGGGHYEQYF
few,TRBV7-2,TRBJ2-2,-,TGTGCCAGCAGCGGAGGACCCGGGGCGACCGGGGAGCTGTTTTTT,CASSGGPGATGELFF
-,TRBV4-3,TRBJ1-2,TRBD1,TGCGCCAGCAGCCAGGGCCGGGACAGGGTCCTTCGGTATGGCTACACCTTC,CASSQGRDRVLRYGYTF
-,TRBV7-2,TRBJ1-2,TRBD1,TGTGCCAGCAGCTTATACTCTAGGACAGGGAACTATGGCTACACCTTC,CASSLYSRTGNYGYTF
-,TRBV25-1,TRBJ1-1,-,TGTGCCAGCAGTGAATCGGGGAAAGCTTTCTTT,CASSESGKAFF
-,TRBV7-9,TRBJ2-1,-,TGTGCCAGCAGCTTAGATTGGTGGACTTCTAGCTCCTACAATGAGCAGTTCTTC,CASSLDWWTSSSYNEQFF
few,TRBV6-5,TRBJ2-2,-,TGTGCCAGCAGTTACTCTTCCGGGATCACCGGGGAGCTGTTTTTT,CASSYSSGITGELFF
-,TRBV12-3/TRBV12-4,TRBJ1-3,-,TGTGCCAGCAGCAGCCAGACCGGAAACACCATATATTTT,CASSSQTGNTIYF
once,TRBV4-3,TRBJ2-7,-,TGCGCCAGCAGCCAGGCGACAGCCCCATGGATAGAGCAGTACTTC,CASSQATAPWIEQYF
-,TRBV9,TRBJ2-3,-,TGTGCCAGCAGCGTAGGACGCGGAGGTACTAGCACAGATACGCAGTATTTT,CASSVGRGGTSTDTQYF
many,TRBV6-5,TRBJ1-2,TRBD1,TGTGCCAGCAGCCCCGGACAGGGGGCAGGCTACACCTTC,CASSPGQGAGYTF
-,TRBV2,TRBJ1-2,-,TGTGCCAGCAGGACGAGATCCGACAGCATCAACTATGGCTACACCTTC,CASRTRSDSINYGYTF
once,TRBV15,TRBJ2-1,TRBD2,TGTGCCACCAGCAGAGCCCCGGGACTAGCGGGTATAAGCTCCTACAATGAGCAGTTCTTC,CATSRAPGLAGISSYNEQFF
-,TRBV28,TRBJ2-7,-,TGTGCCAGCAAAGGCGGGGGCGTTTCCGGCTACGAGCAGTACTTC,CASKGGGVSGYEQYF
few,TRBV5-1,TRBJ2-7,TRBD1,TGCGCCAGCAGCTTCCTGACCAGTCAACCGGGACAGTACTCCTACGAGCAGTACTTC,CASSFLTSQPGQYSYEQYF
few,TRBV2,TRBJ2-4,-,TGTGCCAGCCGTTCAGCGGAATTAGCCAAAAACATTCAGTACTTC,CASRSAELAKNIQYF
-,TRBV20-1,TRBJ2-4,TRBD1,TGCAGTGCTAGACCCCCAGTGGGACAGTCAAACATTCAGTACTTC,CSARPPVGQSNIQYF
-,TRBV7-9,TRBJ1-1,-,TGTGCCAGCAGCTTAGGAGGGCACCGAGGCACTGAAGCTTTCTTT,CASSLGGHRGTEAFF
-,TRBV12-3/TRBV12-4,TRBJ1-5,-,TGTGCCAGCACCCTAGATTATCAGCCCCAGCATTTT,CASTLDYQPQHF
few,TRBV6-5,TRBJ1-5,-,TGTGCCAGCCGGCCTGGGGTTTTTGGCCCCCAGCATTTT,CASRPGVFGPQHF
few,TRBV21-1,TRBJ2-3,-,TGTGCCAGCAGCAAAACTGGGACAAGCCACACAGATACGCAGTATTTT,CASSKTGTSHTDTQYF
-,TRBV6-5,TRBJ1-2,TRBD1,TGTGCCAGCAGTTTAACAGGGGCCCCAGGGCCAACCGGCTACACCTTC,CASSLTGAPGPTGYTF
few,TRBV20-1,TRBJ2-7,TRBD2,TGCAGTGCTAGAGGACTAGCGGGAGGGCAAGTCCTCGGTGGGTACGAGCAGTACTTC,CSARGLAGGQVLGGYEQYF
few,TRBV3-1,TRBJ1-4,-,TGTGCCAGCAGCCATTCTAGTCTACTGTTTTTT,CASSHSSLLFF
-,TRBV7-3,TRBJ2-1,TRBD2,TGTGCCAGCAGCTTAATACCCGCTAGCGGAACCTACAATGAGCAGTTCTTC,CASSLIPASGTYNEQFF
-,TRBV5-5,TRBJ2-5,-,TGTGCCAGCAGCTTCAGGCGACGTAATGAAGAGACCCAGTACTTC,CASSFRRRNEETQYF
-,TRBV25-1,TRBJ2-3,-,TGTGCCAGCAGTGGGGGGTCCGACAGAGGCACAGATACGCAGTATTTT,CASSGGSDRGTDTQYF